This T cell receptor beta chain was sequenced for a study of T cell responses to AZD1222 COVID-19 vaccine. The study pooled second doses at about 4 or about 12 weeks. Here immunoSEQ multiplex PCR was the method, and the copy in TCRdb shows in-frame clones only, minus some. Of roughly 110,000 clones in the sample, 70% to 90% were seen once. The V and J ends lost 5 bases and 0 bases, in that order; junction bases with no gene match: 6. Germline CDR1 MNHEY, CDR2 SVGAGI. The CDR3 covers 15 residues. The clonotype comes from an adult who received the AZD1222 COVID-19 vaccine. Source: peripheral blood, taken 28 days after the second AZD1222 dose. V and J are TRBV6-5 and TRBJ1-1; 7 bases line up with TRBD1. CDR3 DNA sequence: TGTGCCAGCAGTAAGACAGGGATCATGAACACTGAAGCTTTCTTT. It specifies CASSKTGIMNTEAFF.